The present T cell receptor beta chain was sequenced within a study of T cell repertoires in cytomegalovirus infection. This CDR3 has 15 residues. Germline CDR1 SGHTA, CDR2 FQGNSA. Trimming took off 6 bases at V and 6 bases at J, with 18 bases between the two ends. Study-wide results and caveats: CMV-specific HLA-C-restricted TCR beta clonotypes dominated the ex vivo response. Based on cumulative public TCR beta family frequency, carriers of CMV plus the relevant HLA were identified.

This clonotype was counted many times. Its specificity is not known. In TCRdb, the reads were re-called with MiXCR into one record per CDR3 protein. The sample gives just under 550,000 distinct CDR3 sequences, around 27% of which show up once; less than 15% is in the top ten. This receptor was identified in a human donor in good health (CMV status not recorded). Some clones in this sample may be carry-over from other donors' samples. Sequenced: PBMCs. The rearrangement links TRBV7-2 to TRBJ2-4; tentatively, D is TRBD1 or TRBD2 (5 bases each). The CDR3 loop reads CASRPNSGPSNIQYF. CDR3 bases: TGTGCCAGCAGGCCTAACTCGGGACCTTCAAACATTCAGTACTTC.